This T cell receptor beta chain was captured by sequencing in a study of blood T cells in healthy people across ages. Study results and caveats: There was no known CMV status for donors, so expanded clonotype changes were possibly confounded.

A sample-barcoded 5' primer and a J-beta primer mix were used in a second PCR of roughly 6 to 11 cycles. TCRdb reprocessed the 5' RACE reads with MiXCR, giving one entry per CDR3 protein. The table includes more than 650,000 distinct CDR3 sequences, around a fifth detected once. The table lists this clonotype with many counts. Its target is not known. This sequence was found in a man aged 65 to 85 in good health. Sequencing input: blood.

The CDR3 region is CATSREAAGYSNQPQHF. As DNA, the CDR3 is TGTGCCACCAGCAGAGAGGCGGCCGGGTATAGCAATCAGCCCCAGCATTTT. This chain connects TRBV15 to TRBJ1-5; D not certain. CDR1 is LNHNV and CDR2 is YYDKDF in the germline V gene (reference sequence). Trimming cost V 0 bases and J 0 bases, with 12 bases left between them. The CDR3 sequence is 17 residues long.